The 8 T cell receptor beta chains below come from one sample, sequenced in a study of T cells in women clearing cervical HPV infection. Sequenced by immunoSEQ multiplex PCR; TCRdb stores in-frame clones only, minus some. This repertoire includes 20,000 to 30,000 clones. The sample taken for sequencing was blood buffy coat. These receptors were taken from a woman aged 18-70 years with a cervical HPV16 infection that either progressed to CIN3+ or cleared (not recorded which).

A note on this clone: Coverage ceases 3 residues before the CDR3 finishes, and the germline J gene fills in the end. This chain links TRBV18 with TRBJ1-2; TRBD1 matches at 7 bases. Trimming at V came to 3 bases and at J to 5 bases, leaving 9 bases not matched to a gene. Germline V gene sequence: CDR1 KGHSH, CDR2 LQKENI. The CDR3 contains 15 residues. The CDR3 loop reads CASSPQGGTAYGYTF. The CDR3 DNA, read in part, is TGTGCCAGCTCACCTCAAGGCGGGACAGCGTATGGC. Using reference TRBV18 and TRBJ1-2 for the parts outside the CDR3, the full variable domain is NAGVMQNPRHLVRRRGQEARLRCSPMKGHSHVYWYRQLPEEGLKFMVYLQKENIIDESGMPKERFSAEFPKEGPSILRIQQVVRGDSAAYFCASSPQGGTAYGYTFGSGTRLTVV.

Incomplete CDR3 DNA: TGTGCCAGCAGTGGGGACAGGGGGCGGGTCACTGAA. Protein: CASSGDRGRVTE. The CDR3 in full is CASSGDRGRVTEAFF. J is TRBJ1-1 and V is TRBV2, with 12 bases identical to TRBD1. From the germline J gene comes the end of the CDR3, since the read stops 3 residues before it. J gave up 4 bases and V 4 bases, and 4 bases lay outside the gene matches. The CDR3 totals 15 residues. From germline, CDR1 is SNHLY and CDR2 FYNNEI.

The DNA read from the CDR3 is TGTGCCAGCAGCGCGGGACTCCACTCCTACAATGAC. Translation gives CASSAGLHSYND. The entire CDR3 reads CASSAGLHSYNDYTF. The chain carries TRBV7-3 and TRBJ1-2; a possible D gene is TRBD1 (5 bases). With the read ending 3 residues before the CDR3 end, the germline J gene is used to fill in that end. CDR3 length: 15 amino acids. Germline-derived CDR1 and CDR2 are SGHTA and FQGTGA.

A remark on this clone: With the read ending 3 residues before the CDR3 end, the germline J gene is used to fill in that end. The V gene is TRBV30, the J gene TRBJ2-1; TRBD2 matches 8 bases. Germline V gene sequence: CDR1 GTSNPN, CDR2 SVGIG (reference sequence). The CDR3 is 11 amino acids. Germline trimming cut 8 bases from V and 8 bases from J; bases unmatched to any gene: 5. CDR3 DNA, as far as it was read: TGTGCCGGCGGGACTAGACATGAG. Its translation: CAGGTRHE. Given in full, the CDR3 is CAGGTRHEQFF.

On this clone itself: The DNA ends 3 residues before the CDR3 does, and the rest of the CDR3 is filled in from the germline J gene. This rearrangement joins TRBV7-6 to TRBJ2-7; D may be TRBD2 (6 bases). Trimming took off 2 bases at V and 5 bases at J, with 16 bases between the two ends. The germline CDR1 and CDR2 sequences are SGHVS and FNYEAQ. The CDR3 is 15 amino acids. The part of the CDR3 DNA that was read is TGTGCCAGCAGCTTATTTCTCGGCGGGATCCACGAG. Its protein product is CASSLFLGGIHE. The CDR3, in full, reads CASSLFLGGIHEQYF.

Concerning this clone itself: The read terminates 3 residues before the CDR3 end, so the remaining end is supplied by the germline J gene. This chain links TRBV19 with TRBJ2-7; TRBD1 is a possible D gene (6 bases). The length of the CDR3 is 12 residues. V gave up 5 bases and J gave up 3 bases, with 8 bases separating them. Germline V gene sequence: CDR1 LNHDA, CDR2 SQIVND (reference sequence). The CDR3 loop is CASSQGNYEQYF. Partial CDR3 DNA: TGTGCCAGTAGTCAGGGGAACTACGAG.

Note on this clone: The read terminates 3 residues before the CDR3 end, so the remaining end is supplied by the germline J gene. The rearrangement links TRBV5-1 to TRBJ2-7, with 10 bases matching TRBD2. Germline V gene lookup returns CDR1 SGHRS and CDR2 YFSETQ. V shed 5 bases and J 2 bases; nucleotides not matched to a gene: 4. The CDR3 has 14 amino acids. The CDR3 bases that were read are TGCGCCAGCAGGGGTAGCGGGAGGCCCTACGAG. Protein: CASRGSGRPYE. The CDR3 in full is CASRGSGRPYEQYF.

Of note for this clone: The read finishes 3 residues shy of the CDR3 end, and the germline J gene is used to complete it. The V call is TRBV19, the J call TRBJ2-5; 14 bases map to TRBD2. V shed 5 bases and J 2 bases; nucleotides not matched to a gene: 4. The germline V gene encodes CDR1 LNHDA and CDR2 SQIVND (reference sequence). The CDR3 length is 16 residues. The covered CDR3 bases are TGTGCCAGTAGTTCAGGACTAGCGGGAGGTCAAGAGACC. This gives the protein CASSSGLAGGQET. The whole CDR3 sequence is CASSSGLAGGQETQYF. The full variable domain, completed using reference TRBV19 and TRBJ2-5, is DGGITQSPKYLFRKEGQNVTLSCEQNLNHDAMYWYRQDPGQGLRLIYYSQIVNDFQKGDIAEGYSVSREKKESFPLTVTSAQKNPTAFYLCASSSGLAGGQETQYFGPGTRLLVL.